Given below is one T cell receptor beta chain in context. The data are from a study of control samples from healthy donors and cancer patients. The method was immunoSEQ multiplex PCR; TCRdb's version includes in-frame clones alone and lacks a portion of them. The table has around 97,000 clones, around 88% seen once. CDR3 length: 16 amino acids. With V trimmed by 2 bases and J by 4 bases, 7 bases remained unmatched. Germline CDR1 is SGHTS and CDR2 is YDEGEE. Source material: PBMCs. This clonotype was sampled from a man in his sixties with lung cancer. The rearrangement uses TRBV5-8 and TRBJ2-1; TRBD2 matches 9 bases. This chain's CDR3 is CASSFLGLAGYNEQFF. The CDR3 DNA reads TGTGCCAGCAGCTTTCTGGGGCTAGCGGGGTACAATGAGCAGTTCTTC.